The 17 T cell receptor beta chains below all came from one sample that was sequenced in a study of blood T cell repertoires in COVID-19. The repertoire was sequenced with immunoSEQ multiplex PCR; TCRdb's copy has only in-frame clones and lacks some. Of 180,000 or so clones in the sample, roughly 85% were seen once. The specimen sequenced was peripheral blood. The receptors were gathered from a woman aged 55-70 years with acute or convalescent COVID-19.

This chain uses TRBV18 with TRBJ1-2; 9 bases map to TRBD1. This CDR3 contains 13 residues. Germline V CDR1 and CDR2: KGHSH, LQKENI. V gave up 4 bases and J gave up 4 bases; unmatched junction bases: 1. Here the CDR3 reads CASSQGQGYGYTF. The CDR3 bases are TGTGCCAGCTCACAGGGACAGGGCTATGGCTACACCTTC.

The sample holds one count of this clone. This sequence joins TRBV7-2 and TRBJ1-6, with unresolved D. Germline CDR1 is SGHTA and CDR2 is FQGNSA. This CDR3 is built from 16 residues. Trimming stripped 2 bases from V and 7 bases from J, with 15 bases between. The CDR3 DNA is TGTGCCAGCAGCTTATATTCCAGGTCGTCGAATTCACCCCTCCACTTT. It yields the protein CASSLYSRSSNSPLHF. Complete variable domain (other parts from reference TRBV7-2 and TRBJ1-6): GAGVSQSPSNKVTEKGKDVELRCDPISGHTALYWYRQSLGQGLEFLIYFQGNSAPDKSGLPSDRFSAERTGGSVSTLTIQRTQQEDSAVYLCASSLYSRSSNSPLHFGNGTRLTVT.

V is TRBV29-1 and J is TRBJ1-2; no firm D call. This CDR3 is 12 amino acids long. V was cut by 4 bases and J by 4 bases, with 10 bases left in between. CDR1 is SQVTM and CDR2 is ANQGSEA in the germline V gene. CDR3 coding DNA: TGCAGCGTTGCCCGGGGTGGCTATGGCTACACCTTC. The encoded protein is CSVARGGYGYTF.

The gene calls are TRBV11-1 and TRBJ2-4; 11 bases line up with TRBD1. Germline V CDR1 and CDR2: SGHAT, FQDESV (reference sequence). CDR3 length: 16 residues. V was pared by 3 bases and J by 6 bases, with 7 bases of the junction left unmatched. CDR3 loop: CASSFDPGTGGNIQYF. The CDR3, as DNA: TGTGCCAGCAGCTTCGACCCCGGGACAGGGGGAAACATTCAGTACTTC.

This chain joins TRBV19 and TRBJ1-1; 8 nucleotides align to TRBD1. Germline-derived CDR1 and CDR2 are LNHDA and SQIVND (reference sequence). V dropped 1 base and J dropped 8; count of bases not matched to a gene: 3. There are 13 residues in the CDR3. Written as DNA, the CDR3 is TGTGCCAGTAGTATAGGACAGGGGATGGAAGCTTTCTTT. The encoded protein is CASSIGQGMEAFF.

The chain links TRBV28 to TRBJ2-1; TRBD2 might be the D (5 bases). The CDR3 consists of 16 residues. Per germline, CDR1 MDHEN and CDR2 SYDVKM. V shed 4 bases and J shed 7 bases, with 20 bases lying between them. CDR3 in amino acids: CASSSDMWERRNEQFF. The CDR3 bases are TGTGCCAGCAGTTCTGATATGTGGGAGAGGAGGAATGAGCAGTTCTTC.

The genes are TRBV19 and TRBJ1-1; 10 nucleotides align to TRBD1. The CDR3 totals 16 residues. V shed 7 bases and J 1 base; nucleotides not matched to a gene: 9. From germline, CDR1 is LNHDA and CDR2 SQIVND (reference sequence). CDR3: CASTPGQGKGNTEAFF. The CDR3 nucleotides are TGTGCCAGTACTCCGGGACAGGGGAAAGGGAACACTGAAGCTTTCTTT. Filled out from reference TRBV19 and TRBJ1-1, the complete variable domain reads DGGITQSPKYLFRKEGQNVTLSCEQNLNHDAMYWYRQDPGQGLRLIYYSQIVNDFQKGDIAEGYSVSREKKESFPLTVTSAQKNPTAFYLCASTPGQGKGNTEAFFGQGTRLTVV.

The V and J genes are TRBV7-8 and TRBJ1-1, with D perhaps TRBD1 (5 bases). This CDR3 is 13 amino acids long. The germline V gene encodes CDR1 SGHVS and CDR2 FQNEAQ. V lost 4 bases to trimming and J lost 1 base, with 7 bases between them. The CDR3 region is CASSSDKNTEAFF. The CDR3 region has the DNA TGTGCCAGCAGCTCGGACAAGAACACTGAAGCTTTCTTT.

Remarks on this clone: At one end, the junction sequence differs from germline, possibly due to a read error. This chain connects TRBV7-7 to TRBJ2-5, with TRBD2 identical over 14 bases. CDR1 and CDR2 (germline): SSHAT, FNYEAQ (reference sequence). The CDR3 has 19 amino acids. CDR3 protein: CASSFGLAGGITNRETQYF. In DNA form, the CDR3 reads TGTGCTAGCAGCTTCGGACTAGCGGGAGGAATCACTAACCGGGAGACCCAGTACTTC.

The chain links TRBV4-1 to TRBJ2-3; D unclear. V gave up 1 base and J gave up 2 bases, with 13 bases separating them. Looked up from germline, CDR1 is MGHRA and CDR2 is YSYEKL. This CDR3 spans 16 amino acids. CDR3 amino acids: CASSQGNAAYTDTQYF. Here the CDR3 DNA reads TGCGCCAGCAGCCAAGGGAACGCAGCGTACACAGATACGCAGTATTTT.

The chain recombines TRBV5-8 with TRBJ2-2; 12 bases are shared with TRBD2. This CDR3 region has 15 residues. CDR1 SGHTS and CDR2 YDEGEE come from the germline V gene. J lost 5 bases, V lost 4 bases, and 3 bases had no gene match. This CDR3 is CASSGGLAGTGELFF. As DNA, the CDR3 is TGTGCCAGCAGCGGAGGACTAGCGGGGACCGGGGAGCTGTTTTTT.

The chain employs TRBV2 and TRBJ1-2; 9 bases fit TRBD1. The V segment lost 4 bases and the J segment 10 bases; nucleotides outside the gene matches: 7. The CDR3 contains 13 residues. The germline gives CDR1 SNHLY, CDR2 FYNNEI. CDR3 amino acids: CASSGLTGGAYTF. CDR3 DNA sequence: TGTGCCAGCAGTGGGTTGACAGGGGGAGCCTACACCTTC.

The rearrangement links TRBV28 to TRBJ2-7; unclear D gene. This CDR3 spans 13 amino acids. V shed 5 bases and J shed 4 bases, with 12 bases lying between them. Per the germline V gene, CDR1 is MDHEN and CDR2 is SYDVKM. CDR3 sequence reads: CASSTINRYEQYF. CDR3 bases: TGTGCCAGCAGTACTATCAATAGATACGAGCAGTACTTC.

This chain links TRBV7-6 with TRBJ2-2; tentatively, D is TRBD2 (6 bases). Per the germline V gene, CDR1 is SGHVS and CDR2 is FNYEAQ. V lost 5 bases to trimming and J lost 5 bases, with 18 bases between them. CDR3 length: 16 amino acids. This CDR3 reads CASSVRATRATGELFF. As DNA, the CDR3 is TGTGCCAGCAGCGTCCGGGCGACTAGAGCGACCGGGGAGCTGTTTTTT. The full variable domain, rest sourced from reference TRBV7-6 and TRBJ2-2, is GAGVSQSPRYKVTKRGQDVALRCDPISGHVSLYWYRQALGQGPEFLTYFNYEAQQDKSGLPNDRFSAERPEGSISTLTIQRTEQRDSAMYRCASSVRATRATGELFFGEGSRLTVL.

The V and J genes are TRBV28 and TRBJ2-7; TRBD1 matches at 9 bases. J lost 1 base, V lost 5 bases, and 9 bases had no gene match. This CDR3 comprises 16 residues. The germline V gene has CDR1 MDHEN and CDR2 SYDVKM. This CDR3 reads CASSLRQGGPSYEQYF. The CDR3 nucleotides are TGTGCCAGCAGTCTAAGACAGGGGGGCCCTTCCTACGAGCAGTACTTC.

The V gene is TRBV19, the J gene TRBJ1-1; 10 nucleotides match TRBD1. CDR3 length equals 14 residues. V dropped 5 bases and J dropped 6; count of bases not matched to a gene: 6. The V gene's germline CDR1 is LNHDA and CDR2 SQIVND (reference sequence). As DNA, the CDR3 is TGTGCCAGTAGTGGAACCGGGACAGGGGCTGAAGCTTTCTTT. Translating it yields CASSGTGTGAEAFF.

This clone was seen more than once but under ten times. The V gene is TRBV11-2, the J gene TRBJ2-7; 7 bases match TRBD2. V shed 2 bases, J shed 5 bases, and the junction held 6 bases outside the gene matches. Germline assignment: CDR1 SGHAT and CDR2 FQNNGV. This CDR3 has 14 amino acids. The CDR3 spells CASSLSTSRNEQYV. DNA for the CDR3: TGTGCCAGCAGCTTATCGACTAGCCGGAACGAGCAGTACGTC.